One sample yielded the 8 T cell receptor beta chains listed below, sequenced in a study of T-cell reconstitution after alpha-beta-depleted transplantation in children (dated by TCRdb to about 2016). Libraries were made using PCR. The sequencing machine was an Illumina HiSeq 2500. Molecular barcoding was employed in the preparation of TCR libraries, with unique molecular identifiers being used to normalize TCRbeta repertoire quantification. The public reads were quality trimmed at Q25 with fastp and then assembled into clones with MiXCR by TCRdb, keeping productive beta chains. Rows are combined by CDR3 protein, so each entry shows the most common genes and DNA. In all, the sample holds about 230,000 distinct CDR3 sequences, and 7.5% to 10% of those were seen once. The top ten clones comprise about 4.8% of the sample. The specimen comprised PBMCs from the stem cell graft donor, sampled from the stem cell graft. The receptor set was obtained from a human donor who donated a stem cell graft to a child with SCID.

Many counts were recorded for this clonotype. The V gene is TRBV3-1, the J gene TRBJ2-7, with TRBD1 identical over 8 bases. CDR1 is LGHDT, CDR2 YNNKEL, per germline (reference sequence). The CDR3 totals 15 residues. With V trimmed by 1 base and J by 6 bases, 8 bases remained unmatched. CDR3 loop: CASSQAGRGLSEQYF. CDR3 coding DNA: TGTGCCAGCAGCCAAGCGGGCAGGGGGCTCTCCGAGCAGTACTTC.

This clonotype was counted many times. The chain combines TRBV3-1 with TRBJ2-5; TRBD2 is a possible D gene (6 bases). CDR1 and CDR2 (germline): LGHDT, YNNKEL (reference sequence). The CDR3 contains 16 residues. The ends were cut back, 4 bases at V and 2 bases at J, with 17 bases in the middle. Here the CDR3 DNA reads TGTGCCAGCAGCCTTTTGATCGGGGGAAATCAAGAGACCCAGTACTTC. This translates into CASSLLIGGNQETQYF.

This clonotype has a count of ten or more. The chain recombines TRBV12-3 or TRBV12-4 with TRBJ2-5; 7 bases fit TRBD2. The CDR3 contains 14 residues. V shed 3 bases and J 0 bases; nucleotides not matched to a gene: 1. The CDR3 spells CASSLGGNQETQYF. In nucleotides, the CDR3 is TGTGCCAGCAGTTTGGGGGGGAACCAAGAGACCCAGTACTTC.

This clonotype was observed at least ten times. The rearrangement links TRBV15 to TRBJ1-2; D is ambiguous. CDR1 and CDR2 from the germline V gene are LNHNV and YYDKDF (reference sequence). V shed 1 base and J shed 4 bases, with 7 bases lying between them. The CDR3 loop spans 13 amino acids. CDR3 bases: TGTGCCACCAGCAGAGGTTTTAGCTATGGCTACACCTTC. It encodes CATSRGFSYGYTF.

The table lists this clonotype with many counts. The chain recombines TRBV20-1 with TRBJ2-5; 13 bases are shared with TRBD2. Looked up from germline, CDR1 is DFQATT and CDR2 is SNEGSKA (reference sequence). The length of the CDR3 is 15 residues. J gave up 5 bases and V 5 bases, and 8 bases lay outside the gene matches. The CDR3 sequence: CSALPGLAGRETQYF. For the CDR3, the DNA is TGCAGTGCTCTACCGGGACTAGCGGGGCGGGAGACCCAGTACTTC.

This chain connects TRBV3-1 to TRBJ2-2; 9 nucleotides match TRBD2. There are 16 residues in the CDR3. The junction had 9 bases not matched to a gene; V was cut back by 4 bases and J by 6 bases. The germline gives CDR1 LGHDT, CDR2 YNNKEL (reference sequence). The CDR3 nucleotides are TGTGCCAGCAGCCTAAAACTAGCGGGCAGGGCCGGGGAGCTGTTTTTT. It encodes CASSLKLAGRAGELFF.

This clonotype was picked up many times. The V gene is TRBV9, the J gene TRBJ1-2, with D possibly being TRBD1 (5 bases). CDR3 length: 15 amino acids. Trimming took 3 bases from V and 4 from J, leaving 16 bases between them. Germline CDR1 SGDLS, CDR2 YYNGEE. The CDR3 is CASSAKTRDSYGYTF. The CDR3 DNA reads TGTGCCAGCAGCGCCAAGACCCGGGACTCCTATGGCTACACCTTC.

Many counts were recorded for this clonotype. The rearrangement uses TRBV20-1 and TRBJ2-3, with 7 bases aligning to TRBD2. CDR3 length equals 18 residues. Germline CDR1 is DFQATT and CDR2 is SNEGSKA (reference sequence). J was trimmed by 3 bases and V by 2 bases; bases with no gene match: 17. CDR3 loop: CSARPIRDPRGSTDTQYF. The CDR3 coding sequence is TGCAGTGCTAGACCAATAAGGGACCCGCGGGGGAGTACAGATACGCAGTATTTT.